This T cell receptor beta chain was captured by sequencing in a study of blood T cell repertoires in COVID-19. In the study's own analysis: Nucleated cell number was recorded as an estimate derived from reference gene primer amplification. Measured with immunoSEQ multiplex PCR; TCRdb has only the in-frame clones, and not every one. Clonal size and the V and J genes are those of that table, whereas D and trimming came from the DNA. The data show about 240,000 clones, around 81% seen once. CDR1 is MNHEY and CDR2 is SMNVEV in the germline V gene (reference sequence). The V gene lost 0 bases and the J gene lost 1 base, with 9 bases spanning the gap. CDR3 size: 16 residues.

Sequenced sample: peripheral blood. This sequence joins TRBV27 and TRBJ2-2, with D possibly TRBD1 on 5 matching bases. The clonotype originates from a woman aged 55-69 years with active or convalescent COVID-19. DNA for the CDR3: TGTGCCAGCAGTTTATCGGGGCAGGGGAACACCGGGGAGCTGTTTTTT. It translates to CASSLSGQGNTGELFF.